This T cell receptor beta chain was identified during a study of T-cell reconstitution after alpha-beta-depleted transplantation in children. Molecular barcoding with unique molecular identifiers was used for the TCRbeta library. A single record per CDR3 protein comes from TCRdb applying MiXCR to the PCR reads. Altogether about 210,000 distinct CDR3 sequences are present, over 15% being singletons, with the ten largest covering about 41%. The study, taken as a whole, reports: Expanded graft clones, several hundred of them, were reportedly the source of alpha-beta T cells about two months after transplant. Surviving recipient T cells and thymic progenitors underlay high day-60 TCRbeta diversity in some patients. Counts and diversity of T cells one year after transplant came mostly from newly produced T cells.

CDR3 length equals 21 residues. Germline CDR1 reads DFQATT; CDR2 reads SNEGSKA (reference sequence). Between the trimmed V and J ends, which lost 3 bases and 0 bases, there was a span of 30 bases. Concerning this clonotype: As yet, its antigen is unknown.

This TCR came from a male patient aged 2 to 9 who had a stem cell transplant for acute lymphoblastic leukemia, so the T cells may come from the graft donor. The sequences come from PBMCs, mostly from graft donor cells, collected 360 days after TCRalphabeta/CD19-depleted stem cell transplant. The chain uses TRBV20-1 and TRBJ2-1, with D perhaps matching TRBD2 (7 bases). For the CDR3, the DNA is TGCAGTGCTAGGACCGAGGGGGGGATAGCCTCCGGACGGCGCTCCTACAATGAGCAGTTCTTC. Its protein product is CSARTEGGIASGRRSYNEQFF.